One sample yielded the 20 T cell receptor beta chains listed below, sequenced in a study of CD8 T cells in ankylosing spondylitis. MiXCR was run by TCRdb on the 5' RACE reads, yielding one entry per CDR3 protein. The data show approximately 100,000 distinct CDR3 sequences, roughly 8.3% seen once. The sequencing sample was made of blood, either unsorted or a sorted T cell fraction (not recorded which). The origin of the receptors is a male donor with ankylosing spondylitis or in good health (not recorded which).

There are many counts of this clonotype. The CDR3 region has the DNA TGCGCCAGCAGCTATACAGGGGGGAGTCTGGAGCAGTACTTC. Amino acids: CASSYTGGSLEQYF. The rearrangement joins TRBV5-1 to TRBJ2-7, with 8 bases that match TRBD1. The germline CDR1 and CDR2 sequences are SGHRS and YFSETQ. The CDR3 spans 14 residues. Unmatched junction bases numbered 9, after V lost 3 bases and J lost 7 bases.

This clonotype was counted at least ten times. The rearrangement links TRBV7-9 to TRBJ2-3, with TRBD1 as a possible D gene (6 bases). In germline, CDR1 is SEHNR, CDR2 FQNEAQ (reference sequence). The CDR3 contains 14 residues. The germline V and J ends were trimmed by 4 bases and 2 bases, with 10 bases remaining between them. In DNA, the CDR3 is TGTGCCAGCAGCTCCGACAGGTTCACAGATACGCAGTATTTT. It encodes CASSSDRFTDTQYF.

This clonotype was seen at least ten times. The genes are TRBV6-2 or TRBV6-3 and TRBJ1-1; D possibly corresponds to TRBD1 (6 bases). V gave up 0 bases and J gave up 11 bases, with 10 bases separating them. There are 12 residues in the CDR3. Germline V CDR1 and CDR2: MNHEY, SVGEGT. CDR3 nucleotides: TGTGCCAGCAGTTACTCGGGGGCTTCGGCTTTCTTT. It is translated as CASSYSGASAFF.

This clonotype was counted at least ten times. The chain joins TRBV4-1 to TRBJ1-5; D gene uncertain. This CDR3 has 15 residues. Germline V gene lookup returns CDR1 MGHRA and CDR2 YSYEKL. V shed 1 base and J shed 4 bases, with 11 bases lying between them. Here the CDR3 DNA reads TGCGCCAGCAGCCAAGTACTCACGGGAAATCAGCCCCAGCATTTT. It is translated as CASSQVLTGNQPQHF.

There are many counts of this clonotype. The rearrangement joins TRBV20-1 to TRBJ1-1, with D unresolved. The germline gives CDR1 DFQATT, CDR2 SNEGSKA (reference sequence). The V gene lost 4 bases and the J gene lost 4 bases, with 10 bases spanning the gap. The CDR3 extends over 12 amino acids. CDR3 sequence: CSAIRARTEAFF. The CDR3 region has the DNA TGCAGTGCTATAAGGGCGCGCACTGAAGCTTTCTTT.

This clonotype occurred many times. The chain uses TRBV18 and TRBJ2-1; D gene uncertain. The V and J ends lost 4 bases and 4 bases respectively, with 5 bases between them. CDR1 KGHSH and CDR2 LQKENI come from the germline V gene. The CDR3 is 12 amino acids. The CDR3 region has the DNA TGTGCCAGCTCACAAATTTACAATGAGCAGTTCTTC. Its protein is CASSQIYNEQFF.

This clonotype was detected ten times or more. The chain uses TRBV11-2 and TRBJ2-5; D might be TRBD1 (5 bases). This CDR3 contains 15 residues. Germline loops: CDR1 SGHAT, CDR2 FQNNGV. With 5 bases removed from V and 0 bases from J, the gap between germline ends came to 13 bases. The CDR3 spells CASSARVLYQETQYF. In DNA form, the CDR3 reads TGTGCCAGCAGCGCCAGGGTTTTGTACCAAGAGACCCAGTACTTC. Complete variable domain (other parts from reference TRBV11-2 and TRBJ2-5): EAGVAQSPRYKIIEKRQSVAFWCNPISGHATLYWYQQILGQGPKLLIQFQNNGVVDDSQLPKDRFSAERLKGVDSTLKIQPAKLEDSAVYLCASSARVLYQETQYFGPGTRLLVL.

This clonotype has ten or more counts. The V call is TRBV5-1, the J call TRBJ2-7, with D possibly being TRBD1 or TRBD2 (5 bases each). Germline CDR1 SGHRS, CDR2 YFSETQ. Trimming took 0 bases from V and 3 from J, leaving 7 bases between them. This CDR3 contains 13 residues. As DNA, the CDR3 is TGCGCCAGCAGCTTGGGGGACGTCTACGAGCAGTACTTC. This encodes CASSLGDVYEQYF.

This clonotype was recorded at least ten times. CDR3 loop: CASSVPGLGGELFF. DNA for the CDR3: TGTGCCAGCAGCGTCCCGGGACTAGGTGGGGAGCTGTTTTTT. This chain joins TRBV7-2 and TRBJ2-2; TRBD2 matches 8 bases. This CDR3 has 14 residues. The germline V gene has CDR1 SGHTA and CDR2 FQGNSA. The ends lost 5 bases at V and 8 bases at J; junction bases unmatched: 7. Using reference TRBV7-2 and TRBJ2-2 for the parts outside the CDR3, the full variable domain is GAGVSQSPSNKVTEKGKDVELRCDPISGHTALYWYRQSLGQGLEFLIYFQGNSAPDKSGLPSDRFSAERTGGSVSTLTIQRTQQEDSAVYLCASSVPGLGGELFFGEGSRLTVL.

The table lists this clonotype with many counts. The J gene is TRBJ1-5, the V gene TRBV19; 8 bases are shared with TRBD1. The CDR3 extends over 15 amino acids. Per the germline V gene, CDR1 is LNHDA and CDR2 is SQIVND (reference sequence). The trim removed 3 bases at V and 5 bases at J, leaving 6 bases unmatched. CDR3 nucleotides: TGTGCCAGTAGTATTCCACAGGGGGGCCATCAGCCCCAGCATTTT. The encoded protein is CASSIPQGGHQPQHF.

There are many counts of this clonotype. This rearrangement joins TRBV29-1 to TRBJ2-1, with D tentatively TRBD2 (6 bases). The ends were cut back, 1 base at V and 7 bases at J, with 11 bases in the middle. This CDR3 is 13 amino acids long. The germline V gene encodes CDR1 SQVTM and CDR2 ANQGSEA. CDR3 region: CSVEGLAWNEQFF. The CDR3 region has the DNA TGCAGCGTTGAAGGGCTAGCGTGGAATGAGCAGTTCTTC.

Details on this clonotype: A much larger clone lies one base from this, so it may be a read error. DNA for the CDR3: TGTGCCACCAGCAGAGATAAGACAGGTACGCAGTATTTT. This encodes CATSRDKTGTQYF. The chain is built from TRBV15 and TRBJ2-3; D might be TRBD1 (6 bases). The germline V gene encodes CDR1 LNHNV and CDR2 YYDKDF (reference sequence). The CDR3 is 13 amino acids.

In its sample, this clonotype was seen many times. Its ends do not fully match the called genes, so a read error is possible. The chain joins TRBV20-1 to TRBJ2-5; tentative D call: TRBD1 (6 bases). This CDR3 comprises 14 residues. Germline CDR1 reads DFQATT; CDR2 reads SNEGSKA (reference sequence). In nucleotides, the CDR3 is TGCAGTGCTACCCTTAACCGGGGACAAGGGACCCAGTACTTC. Protein product: CSATLNRGQGTQYF.

There are many counts of this clonotype. The rearrangement uses TRBV20-1 and TRBJ1-1, with D hard to call. With 6 bases removed from V and 3 bases from J, the gap between germline ends came to 8 bases. This CDR3 has 11 residues. Germline V CDR1 and CDR2: DFQATT, SNEGSKA (reference sequence). In DNA, the CDR3 is TGCAGTGCGAAAACCGACACTGAAGCTTTCTTT. Translated: CSAKTDTEAFF.

The sample holds many counts of this clonotype. The chain employs TRBV7-9 and TRBJ2-1; D possibly uses TRBD1 or TRBD2 (5 bases each). V was shortened by 6 bases and J by 9 bases, with 15 bases between the two germline ends. The CDR3 is 13 amino acids. Germline V CDR1 and CDR2: SEHNR, FQNEAQ (reference sequence). The CDR3 loop is CASSGTKAPEQFF. The CDR3 bases are TGTGCCAGCAGTGGGACCAAGGCCCCTGAGCAGTTCTTC.

This clonotype was counted ten times or more. The chain employs TRBV20-1 and TRBJ1-2; 7 bases match TRBD1. Per germline, CDR1 DFQATT and CDR2 SNEGSKA (reference sequence). This CDR3 region has 14 residues. The V and J ends lost 6 bases and 4 bases, in that order; junction bases with no gene match: 11. CDR3 sequence (DNA): TGCAGTGCACCCGGGACAGCAGGCTTCTATGGCTACACCTTC. It is translated as CSAPGTAGFYGYTF.

This clonotype was recorded at least ten times. The V and J genes are TRBV5-5 and TRBJ2-3; D ambiguous. The CDR3 consists of 16 residues. V was shortened by 3 bases and J by 1 base, with 15 bases between the two germline ends. Germline loops: CDR1 SGHKS, CDR2 YYEKEE (reference sequence). The CDR3 DNA sequence: TGTGCCAGCAGCTCTGTGGGGTTCTTGGGCACAGATACGCAGTATTTT. Protein product: CASSSVGFLGTDTQYF. Looking up the rest from reference TRBV5-5 and TRBJ2-3 gives the full variable domain: DAGVTQSPTHLIKTRGQQVTLRCSPISGHKSVSWYQQVLGQGPQFIFQYYEKEERGRGNFPDRFSARQFPNYSSELNVNALLLGDSALYLCASSSVGFLGTDTQYFGPGTRLTVL.

The sample holds many counts of this clonotype. The chain has TRBV20-1 and TRBJ2-7, with a weak D call TRBD2 (6 bases). Germline V lookup: CDR1 DFQATT, CDR2 SNEGSKA (reference sequence). The CDR3 runs to 14 residues. Deletions cut 0 bases from V and 5 bases from J, with 14 bases between. CDR3 bases: TGCAGTGCTAGAGATCCCAGCGGAGGGGACGAGCAGTACTTC. Translated: CSARDPSGGDEQYF.

This clonotype was detected ten times or more. The J gene is TRBJ2-5, the V gene TRBV7-9, with unresolved D. There are 13 residues in the CDR3. V dropped 5 bases and J dropped 2 bases, with 9 bases sitting between them. Germline V gene data show CDR1 as SEHNR and CDR2 as FQNEAQ (reference sequence). The CDR3 sequence is CASSALLQETQYF. CDR3 in DNA: TGTGCCAGCAGCGCCCTATTACAAGAGACCCAGTACTTC.

There are many counts of this clonotype. The chain recombines TRBV5-1 with TRBJ1-6; 9 nucleotides agree with TRBD1. V dropped 5 bases and J dropped 7; count of bases not matched to a gene: 7. The germline CDR1 and CDR2 sequences are SGHRS and YFSETQ. The CDR3 consists of 15 residues. CDR3 sequence (DNA): TGCGCCAGCAGTCCACTCGACAGGGGGAATTCACCCCTCCACTTT. As protein: CASSPLDRGNSPLHF.